The source of this T cell receptor beta chain is a study of blood T cell repertoires in COVID-19. Background on the study: Researchers got acute and convalescent COVID-19 samples from the United States, Italy and Spain. PBMCs, B-cell-depleted T cells, or T cells were the source of the cDNA or gDNA that made up the material.

The CDR3 runs 13 residues. V was shortened by 2 bases and J by 8 bases, with 12 bases between the two germline ends. CDR1 and CDR2 (germline): MNHNS, SASEGT. In the original processing: Amplification of reference gene primers was used by the study to estimate nucleated cell counts. The repertoire was sequenced with immunoSEQ multiplex PCR; TCRdb's copy has only in-frame clones and lacks some. That table furnishes V, J and clone size, whereas the DNA furnished D and trimming. This table has approximately 260,000 clones, 90% appearing once. This receptor was obtained from a woman aged 40 to 55 with acute or convalescent COVID-19. The genes are TRBV6-1 and TRBJ1-2, with D tentatively TRBD1 (6 bases). Sequencing was performed on peripheral blood. CDR3 amino acids: CASSERQGQGYTF. The CDR3 coding sequence is TGTGCCAGCAGTGAACGGCAGGGACAAGGCTACACCTTC.